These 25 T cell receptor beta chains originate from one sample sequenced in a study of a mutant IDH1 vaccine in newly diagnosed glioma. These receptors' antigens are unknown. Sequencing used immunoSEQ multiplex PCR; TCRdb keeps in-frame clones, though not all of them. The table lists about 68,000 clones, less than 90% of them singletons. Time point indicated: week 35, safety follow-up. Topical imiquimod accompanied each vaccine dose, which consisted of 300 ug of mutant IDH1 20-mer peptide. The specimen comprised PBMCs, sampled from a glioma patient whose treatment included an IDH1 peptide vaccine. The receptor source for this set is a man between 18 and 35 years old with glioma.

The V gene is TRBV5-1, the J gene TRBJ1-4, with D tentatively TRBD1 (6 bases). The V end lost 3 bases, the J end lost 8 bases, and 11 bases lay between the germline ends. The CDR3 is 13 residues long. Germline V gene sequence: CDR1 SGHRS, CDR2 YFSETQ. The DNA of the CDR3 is TGCGCCAGCAGCTCCGGGACATTCGAAAAACTGTTTTTT. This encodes CASSSGTFEKLFF.

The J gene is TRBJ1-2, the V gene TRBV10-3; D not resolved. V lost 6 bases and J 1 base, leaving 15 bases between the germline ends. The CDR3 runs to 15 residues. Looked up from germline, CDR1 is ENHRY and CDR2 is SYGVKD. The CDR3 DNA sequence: TGTGCCATCAGACCCGCGTCGAACATTAACTATGGCTACACCTTC. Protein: CAIRPASNINYGYTF.

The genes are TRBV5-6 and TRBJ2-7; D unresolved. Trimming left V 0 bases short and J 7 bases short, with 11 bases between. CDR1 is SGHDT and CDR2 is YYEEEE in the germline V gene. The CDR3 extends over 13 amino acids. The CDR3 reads CASSLGRNREQYF. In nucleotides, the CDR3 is TGTGCCAGCAGCTTGGGTAGGAATAGGGAGCAGTACTTC. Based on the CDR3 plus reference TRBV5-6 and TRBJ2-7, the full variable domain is DAGVTQSPTHLIKTRGQQVTLRCSPKSGHDTVSWYQQALGQGPQFIFQYYEEEERQRGNFPDRFSGHQFPNYSSELNVNALLLGDSALYLCASSLGRNREQYFGPGTRLTVT.

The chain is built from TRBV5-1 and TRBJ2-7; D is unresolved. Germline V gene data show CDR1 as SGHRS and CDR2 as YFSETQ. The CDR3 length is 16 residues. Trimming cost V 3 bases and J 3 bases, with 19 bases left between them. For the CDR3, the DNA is TGCGCCAGCAGCTCATATCCCAGAAATCGATTCTACGAGCAGTACTTC. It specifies CASSSYPRNRFYEQYF.

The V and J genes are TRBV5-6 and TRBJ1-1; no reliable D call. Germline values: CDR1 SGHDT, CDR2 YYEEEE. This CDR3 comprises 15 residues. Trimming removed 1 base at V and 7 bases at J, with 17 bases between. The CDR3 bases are TGTGCCAGCAGCTTGTCTGGACGTCGGAGGGTTGAAGCTTTCTTT. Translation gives CASSLSGRRRVEAFF.

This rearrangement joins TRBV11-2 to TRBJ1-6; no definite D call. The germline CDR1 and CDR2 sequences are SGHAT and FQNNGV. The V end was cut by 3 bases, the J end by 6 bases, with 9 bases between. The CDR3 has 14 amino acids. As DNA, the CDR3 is TGTGCCAGCAGCTTTGGAAGTGGTAATTCACCCCTCCACTTT. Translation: CASSFGSGNSPLHF.

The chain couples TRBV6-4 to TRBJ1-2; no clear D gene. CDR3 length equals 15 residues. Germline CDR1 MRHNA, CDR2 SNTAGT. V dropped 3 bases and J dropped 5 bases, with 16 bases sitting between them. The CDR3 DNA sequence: TGTGCCAGCAGTGATCATCCAGGACGGACTTATGGCTACACCTTC. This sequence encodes CASSDHPGRTYGYTF.

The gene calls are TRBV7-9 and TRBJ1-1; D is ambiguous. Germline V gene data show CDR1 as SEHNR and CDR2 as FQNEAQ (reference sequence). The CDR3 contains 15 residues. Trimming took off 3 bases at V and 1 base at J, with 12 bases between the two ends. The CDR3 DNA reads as TGTGCCAGCAGCTTGGCTCGGTTTGGGAACACTGAAGCTTTCTTT. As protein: CASSLARFGNTEAFF.

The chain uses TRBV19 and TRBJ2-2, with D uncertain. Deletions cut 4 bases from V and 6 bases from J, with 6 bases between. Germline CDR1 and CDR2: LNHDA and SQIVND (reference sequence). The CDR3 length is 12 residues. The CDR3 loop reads CASSSRAGELFF. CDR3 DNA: TGTGCCAGTAGTAGCCGGGCCGGGGAGCTGTTTTTT.

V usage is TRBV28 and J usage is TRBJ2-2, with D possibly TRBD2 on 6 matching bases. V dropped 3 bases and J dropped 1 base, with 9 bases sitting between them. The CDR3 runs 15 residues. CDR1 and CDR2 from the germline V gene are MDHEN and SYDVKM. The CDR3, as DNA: TGTGCCAGCAGTTTGTTAGCGGTGAACACCGGGGAGCTGTTTTTT. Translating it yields CASSLLAVNTGELFF.

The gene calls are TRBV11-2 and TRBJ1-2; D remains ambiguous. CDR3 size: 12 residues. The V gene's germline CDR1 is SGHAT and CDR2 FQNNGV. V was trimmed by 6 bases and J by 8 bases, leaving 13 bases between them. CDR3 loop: CASSSSGAGYTF. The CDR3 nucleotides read TGTGCCAGCAGTTCCTCGGGTGCGGGCTACACCTTC.

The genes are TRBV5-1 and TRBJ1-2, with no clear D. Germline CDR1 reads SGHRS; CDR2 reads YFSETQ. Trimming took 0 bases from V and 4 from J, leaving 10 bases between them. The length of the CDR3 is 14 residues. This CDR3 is CASSLVGKTYGYTF. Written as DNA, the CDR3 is TGCGCCAGCAGCTTGGTTGGGAAGACCTATGGCTACACCTTC.

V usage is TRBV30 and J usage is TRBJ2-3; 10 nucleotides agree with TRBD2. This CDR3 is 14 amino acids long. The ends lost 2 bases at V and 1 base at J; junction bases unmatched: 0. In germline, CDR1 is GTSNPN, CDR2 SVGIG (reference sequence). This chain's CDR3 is CAWSTSGGTDTQYF. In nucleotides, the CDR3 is TGTGCCTGGAGTACTAGCGGGGGCACAGATACGCAGTATTTT.

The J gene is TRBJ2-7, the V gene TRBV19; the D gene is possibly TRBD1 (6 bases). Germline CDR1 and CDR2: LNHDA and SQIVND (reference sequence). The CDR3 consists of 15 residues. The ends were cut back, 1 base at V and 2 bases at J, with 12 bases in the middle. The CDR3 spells CASSIADRLPYEQYF. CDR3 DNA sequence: TGTGCCAGTAGTATAGCGGACAGACTTCCCTACGAGCAGTACTTC.

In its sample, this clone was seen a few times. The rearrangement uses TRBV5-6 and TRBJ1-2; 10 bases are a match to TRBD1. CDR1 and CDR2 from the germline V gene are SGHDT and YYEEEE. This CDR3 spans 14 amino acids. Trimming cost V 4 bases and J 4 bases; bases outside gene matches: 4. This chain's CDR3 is CASSPRDRGYGYTF. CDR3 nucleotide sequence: TGTGCCAGCAGCCCGCGGGACAGGGGCTATGGCTACACCTTC.

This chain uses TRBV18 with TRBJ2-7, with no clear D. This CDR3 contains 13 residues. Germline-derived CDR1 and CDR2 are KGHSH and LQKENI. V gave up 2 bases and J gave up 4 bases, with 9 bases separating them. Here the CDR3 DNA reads TGTGCCAGCTCACCAACCTACAATTACGAGCAGTACTTC. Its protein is CASSPTYNYEQYF.

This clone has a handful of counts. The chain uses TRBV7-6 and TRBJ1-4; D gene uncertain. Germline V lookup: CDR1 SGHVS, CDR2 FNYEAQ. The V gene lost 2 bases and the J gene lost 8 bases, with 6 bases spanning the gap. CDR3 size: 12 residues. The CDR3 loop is CASSLQDEKLFF. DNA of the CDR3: TGTGCCAGCAGCTTACAGGACGAAAAACTGTTTTTT.

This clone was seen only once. In DNA form, the CDR3 reads TGTGCCAGCAGTCCACCTCCGGGCGAGCAGTACTTC. Its protein product is CASSPPPGEQYF. The chain is built from TRBV6-6 and TRBJ2-7; the D is unclear. The CDR3 is 12 amino acids. Germline values: CDR1 MNHNY, CDR2 SVGAGI (reference sequence). Trimming left V 5 bases short and J 6 bases short, with 11 bases between.

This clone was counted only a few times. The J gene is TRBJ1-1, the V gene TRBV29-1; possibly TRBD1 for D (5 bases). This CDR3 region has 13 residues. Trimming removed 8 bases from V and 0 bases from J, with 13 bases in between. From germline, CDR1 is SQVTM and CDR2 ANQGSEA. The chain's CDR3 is CSHRGDLNTEAFF. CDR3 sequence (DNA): TGCAGCCACCGAGGGGACCTGAACACTGAAGCTTTCTTT.

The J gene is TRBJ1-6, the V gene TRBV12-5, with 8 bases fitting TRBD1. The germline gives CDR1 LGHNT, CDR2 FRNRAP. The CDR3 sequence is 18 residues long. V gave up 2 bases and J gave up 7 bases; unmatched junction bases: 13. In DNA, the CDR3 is TGTGCTAGTGGTTTGTTACTCAACGACGACAGGGGCAATTCACCCCTCCACTTT. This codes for CASGLLLNDDRGNSPLHF.

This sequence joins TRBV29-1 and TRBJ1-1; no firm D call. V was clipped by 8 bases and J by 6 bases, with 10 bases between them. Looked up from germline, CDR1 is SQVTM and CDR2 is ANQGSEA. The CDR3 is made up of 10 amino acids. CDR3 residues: CSSPEAEAFF. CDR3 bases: TGCAGCTCTCCGGAGGCTGAAGCTTTCTTT.

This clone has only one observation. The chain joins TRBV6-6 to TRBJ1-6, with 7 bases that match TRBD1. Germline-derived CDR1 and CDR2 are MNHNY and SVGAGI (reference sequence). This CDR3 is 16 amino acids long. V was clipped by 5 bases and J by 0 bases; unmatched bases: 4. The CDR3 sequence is CASSPDRSSYNSPLHF. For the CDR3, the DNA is TGTGCCAGCAGTCCGGACAGGAGCTCCTATAATTCACCCCTCCACTTT.

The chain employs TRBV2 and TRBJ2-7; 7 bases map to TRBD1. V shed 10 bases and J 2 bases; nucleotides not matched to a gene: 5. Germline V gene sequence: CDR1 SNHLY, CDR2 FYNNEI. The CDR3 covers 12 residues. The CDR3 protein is CATTGTAYEQYF. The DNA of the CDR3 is TGTGCCACCACCGGGACAGCCTACGAGCAGTACTTC.

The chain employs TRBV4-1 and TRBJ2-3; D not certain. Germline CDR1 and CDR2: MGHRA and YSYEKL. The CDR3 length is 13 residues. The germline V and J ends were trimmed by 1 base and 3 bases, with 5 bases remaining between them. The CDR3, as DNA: TGCGCCAGCAGCCAAGGACCTACAGATACGCAGTATTTT. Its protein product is CASSQGPTDTQYF.

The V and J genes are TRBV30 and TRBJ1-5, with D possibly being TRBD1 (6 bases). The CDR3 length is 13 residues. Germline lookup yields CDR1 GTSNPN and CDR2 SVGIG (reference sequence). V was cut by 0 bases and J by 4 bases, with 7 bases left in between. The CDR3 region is CAWSVGGNQPQHF. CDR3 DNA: TGTGCCTGGAGTGTAGGGGGGAATCAGCCCCAGCATTTT.